These 29 T cell receptor beta chains share one sample of origin, sequenced in a study of T cells after yellow fever vaccination. TCRdb processed the 5' RACE reads anew with MiXCR; each CDR3 protein has one entry. The sample includes 300,000 to 400,000 distinct CDR3 sequences, around 4.1% of them seen just once. Here the sequenced sample was PBMCs, taken 5 days after the yellow fever booster vaccination. Source of these receptors: a man aged 18 to 29 who received the YFV17D yellow fever vaccine.

This clonotype has only a few counts. The chain couples TRBV6-5 to TRBJ1-2; D perhaps matches TRBD1 (5 bases). Trimming left V 5 bases short and J 4 bases short, with 14 bases between. The germline gives CDR1 MNHEY, CDR2 SVGAGI. The CDR3 is 14 amino acids. The CDR3 loop reads CASSTTGIPYGYTF. The CDR3 DNA reads TGTGCCAGCAGTACAACAGGAATCCCCTATGGCTACACCTTC.

This clonotype came up many times. The chain has TRBV29-1 and TRBJ2-3; no firm D call. This CDR3 has 13 amino acids. Trimming stripped 4 bases from V and 2 bases from J, with 10 bases between. Germline V gene data show CDR1 as SQVTM and CDR2 as ANQGSEA. CDR3 protein: CSVGFGNTDTQYF. For the CDR3, the DNA is TGCAGCGTTGGTTTCGGAAACACAGATACGCAGTATTTT.

This clonotype was seen at least ten times. The chain couples TRBV4-2 to TRBJ1-2; 9 bases are shared with TRBD1. Trimming took 6 bases from V and 2 from J; bases not matched to a gene: 7. Germline CDR1 LGHNA, CDR2 YNFKEQ. CDR3 length equals 15 residues. This chain's CDR3 is CASRPRDRENYGYTF. The CDR3 bases are TGTGCCAGCAGACCCCGGGACAGGGAAAACTATGGCTACACCTTC.

This clonotype has only a few counts. One end of the junction does not line up with germline, which may come from a read error. The J gene is TRBJ2-4, the V gene TRBV15; D remains ambiguous. Germline CDR1 and CDR2: LNHNV and YYDKDF (reference sequence). The CDR3 is made up of 13 amino acids. The CDR3 spells CATSLKAKNIPYF. The CDR3 DNA follows: TGTGCCACCAGCCTAAAGGCCAAAAACATTCCGTACTTC. Looking up the rest from reference TRBV15 and TRBJ2-4 gives the full variable domain: DAMVIQNPRYQVTQFGKPVTLSCSQTLNHNVMYWYQQKSSQAPKLLFHYYDKDFNNEADTPDNFQSRRPNTSFCFLDIRSPGLGDTAMYLCATSLKAKNIPYFGAGTRLSVL.

This clonotype has a count of ten or more. The chain carries TRBV7-2 and TRBJ2-7; maybe TRBD1 (5 bases). The CDR3 consists of 15 residues. The V end lost 5 bases, the J end lost 4 bases, and 18 bases lay between the germline ends. Germline values: CDR1 SGHTA, CDR2 FQGNSA. For the CDR3, the DNA is TGTGCCAGCAGCACCTCCCAAGGGGCTGGGTACGAGCAGTACTTC. As protein: CASSTSQGAGYEQYF.

The chain has TRBV7-2 and TRBJ1-6, with D unresolved. This CDR3 region has 14 residues. Per germline, CDR1 SGHTA and CDR2 FQGNSA. With 0 bases removed from V and 10 bases from J, the gap between germline ends came to 10 bases. The CDR3: CASSLAARKSPLHF. CDR3 in DNA: TGTGCCAGCAGCTTAGCGGCCAGGAAATCACCCCTCCACTTT.

The table lists this clonotype with a few counts. This sequence joins TRBV6-5 and TRBJ2-5; D gene ambiguous. V was pared by 0 bases and J by 1 base, with 9 bases between. The CDR3 has 15 amino acids. CDR1 MNHEY and CDR2 SVGAGI come from the germline V gene. The CDR3 reads CASSYSTWGQETQYF. The CDR3 nucleotides are TGTGCCAGCAGTTACTCGACGTGGGGCCAAGAGACCCAGTACTTC.

Remarks on this clonotype: A junction boundary mismatches the germline segment, possibly from a read error. The gene calls are TRBV29-1 and TRBJ2-7; a weak D match, TRBD2 (6 bases). CDR1 is SQVTM and CDR2 is ANQGSEA in the germline V gene. This CDR3 spans 8 amino acids. CDR3 nucleotides: TGCAGCGTTGACGGGGGTTCCTTC. It specifies CSVDGGSF.

The chain has TRBV5-1 and TRBJ2-3, with D perhaps matching TRBD1 or TRBD2 (5 bases each). Germline CDR1 is SGHRS and CDR2 is YFSETQ. The CDR3 runs to 15 residues. Trimming took 2 bases from V and 6 from J, leaving 16 bases between them. The CDR3 nucleotides are TGCGCCAGCAGCTTCGGGGCCACCGGAGGCGATACGCAGTATTTT. Its translation is CASSFGATGGDTQYF.

This clonotype occurred many times. The V call is TRBV7-8, the J call TRBJ2-2; D might be TRBD2 (6 bases). This CDR3 contains 17 residues. Per the germline V gene, CDR1 is SGHVS and CDR2 is FQNEAQ. V was trimmed by 0 bases and J by 1 base, leaving 12 bases between them. CDR3 in amino acids: CASSLAPIAENTGELFF. CDR3 nucleotide sequence: TGTGCCAGCAGCTTAGCGCCTATAGCGGAGAACACCGGGGAGCTGTTTTTT.

The chain joins TRBV29-1 to TRBJ1-1; no clear D. The CDR3 extends over 13 amino acids. The V end lost 4 bases, the J end lost 0 bases, and 9 bases lay between the germline ends. Germline V CDR1 and CDR2: SQVTM, ANQGSEA. CDR3 sequence reads: CSVVRPMNTEAFF. CDR3 in DNA: TGCAGCGTTGTACGTCCTATGAACACTGAAGCTTTCTTT.

This clonotype was seen only a few times. This chain joins TRBV7-6 and TRBJ1-1; D is possibly TRBD1 (5 bases). The CDR3 length is 18 residues. V lost 1 base and J 0 bases, leaving 18 bases between the germline ends. The germline gives CDR1 SGHVS, CDR2 FNYEAQ. Here the CDR3 reads CASSLGPATSRVNTEAFF. The CDR3 bases are TGTGCCAGCAGCTTAGGCCCAGCGACTTCCAGGGTGAACACTGAAGCTTTCTTT.

V and J are TRBV20-1 and TRBJ1-2, with a possible D match to TRBD1 (5 bases). Per the germline V gene, CDR1 is DFQATT and CDR2 is SNEGSKA (reference sequence). Trimming pared 8 bases from V and 8 bases from J, leaving 21 bases between. The CDR3 extends over 13 amino acids. The CDR3 DNA reads TGCAGTATAAAGCGGGGTTTTGAGGGGGGCTACACCTTC. This gives the protein CSIKRGFEGGYTF.

This clonotype was seen only a few times. The J gene is TRBJ1-5, the V gene TRBV7-9; no clear D gene. The CDR3 consists of 14 residues. Per the germline V gene, CDR1 is SEHNR and CDR2 is FQNEAQ (reference sequence). V dropped 2 bases and J dropped 5 bases, with 10 bases sitting between them. CDR3 in DNA: TGTGCCAGCAGCTTATCTTCGGTGGATCAGCCCCAGCATTTT. It encodes CASSLSSVDQPQHF. Filled out from reference TRBV7-9 and TRBJ1-5, the complete variable domain reads DTGVSQNPRHKITKRGQNVTFRCDPISEHNRLYWYRQTLGQGPEFLTYFQNEAQLEKSRLLSDRFSAERPKGSFSTLEIQRTEQGDSAMYLCASSLSSVDQPQHFGDGTRLSIL.

The V call is TRBV25-1, the J call TRBJ2-3; D is undetermined. This CDR3 has 12 residues. The germline gives CDR1 MGHDK, CDR2 SYGVNS. The germline V and J ends were trimmed by 3 bases and 6 bases, with 7 bases remaining between them. CDR3 nucleotide sequence: TGTGCCAGCAGTGACGTAAACGATACGCAGTATTTT. Translation gives CASSDVNDTQYF.

This clonotype has ten or more counts. This sequence joins TRBV11-2 and TRBJ1-2; D unresolved. The germline V gene has CDR1 SGHAT and CDR2 FQNNGV. V was clipped by 5 bases and J by 3 bases, with 22 bases between them. There are 17 residues in the CDR3. The CDR3 DNA follows: TGTGCCAGCAGCCCCCGGTTGAGGGTCGGGTTTGACTATGGCTACACCTTC. As protein: CASSPRLRVGFDYGYTF.

V gene TRBV9 combines with J gene TRBJ1-1, with a possible D match to TRBD1 (6 bases). Germline values: CDR1 SGDLS, CDR2 YYNGEE. V was cut by 0 bases and J by 4 bases, with 13 bases left in between. The CDR3 has 15 residues. This CDR3 is CASSVGGGVGTEAFF. The CDR3 DNA follows: TGTGCCAGCAGCGTAGGAGGGGGGGTAGGCACTGAAGCTTTCTTT.

The chain is built from TRBV4-1 and TRBJ1-2; TRBD1 agrees at 11 bases. Germline loops: CDR1 MGHRA, CDR2 YSYEKL. The CDR3 length is 15 residues. The J segment lost 3 bases and the V segment lost 4 bases, leaving 4 bases of the junction unmatched. The CDR3 protein is CASSPGQGADYGYTF. In DNA, the CDR3 is TGCGCCAGCAGCCCCGGACAGGGGGCCGACTATGGCTACACCTTC.

The V and J genes are TRBV14 and TRBJ2-7; possibly TRBD1 for D (6 bases). The CDR3 has 14 amino acids. V was shortened by 6 bases and J by 4 bases, with 16 bases between the two germline ends. The V gene's germline CDR1 is SGHDN and CDR2 FVKESK. The DNA for the CDR3 is TGTGCCAGCAGTGGGACAAGAGGGGGATACGAGCAGTACTTC. Residues: CASSGTRGGYEQYF.

This clonotype was detected a few times. The gene calls are TRBV18 and TRBJ2-7; TRBD1 agrees at 10 bases. With V trimmed by 3 bases and J by 0 bases, 2 bases remained unmatched. The CDR3 consists of 15 residues. CDR1 and CDR2 from the germline V gene are KGHSH and LQKENI. CDR3 in amino acids: CASSPDRGNSYEQYF. The CDR3 DNA follows: TGTGCCAGCTCACCGGACAGGGGGAACTCCTACGAGCAGTACTTC.

The table lists this clonotype with many counts. The chain uses TRBV7-2 and TRBJ2-7, with a possible D match to TRBD2 (6 bases). The germline V gene has CDR1 SGHTA and CDR2 FQGNSA. V was clipped by 1 base and J by 4 bases, with 11 bases between them. This CDR3 region has 14 residues. The CDR3 region is CASSLGGAGYEQYF. As DNA, the CDR3 is TGTGCCAGCAGCTTAGGTGGCGCGGGGTACGAGCAGTACTTC.

The chain employs TRBV20-1 and TRBJ2-5; D gene unclear. V was cut by 0 bases and J by 5 bases, with 13 bases left in between. Germline V lookup: CDR1 DFQATT, CDR2 SNEGSKA (reference sequence). The CDR3 has 14 residues. The CDR3 reads CSARDRRSRETQYF. The CDR3 DNA sequence: TGCAGTGCTAGAGATCGTCGAAGCCGGGAGACCCAGTACTTC.

The genes are TRBV23-1 and TRBJ2-7, with D perhaps TRBD2 (6 bases). TRBV23-1 is an ORF, and what it does is uncertain. The V and J ends lost 4 bases and 3 bases respectively, with 22 bases between them. The CDR3 contains 17 residues. The CDR3 nucleotides read TGCGCCAGCAGTCGCGGGAAGTGCTCCGGGCCGATCTACGAGCAGTACTTC. Its translation is CASSRGKCSGPIYEQYF.

This clonotype has just a few counts. The chain carries TRBV11-2 and TRBJ2-1; 9 bases fit TRBD2. The trim removed 5 bases at V and 2 bases at J, leaving 4 bases unmatched. Per germline, CDR1 SGHAT and CDR2 FQNNGV. This CDR3 comprises 15 residues. The CDR3 protein is CASSGSGGTYNEQFF. CDR3 DNA: TGTGCCAGCAGCGGTAGCGGGGGAACCTACAATGAGCAGTTCTTC.

This clonotype was counted between two and nine times. This chain joins TRBV25-1 and TRBJ2-3; D gene ambiguous. Trimming pared 4 bases from V and 2 bases from J, leaving 7 bases between. Germline CDR1 is MGHDK and CDR2 is SYGVNS. The CDR3 is 13 amino acids. CDR3 DNA sequence: TGTGCCAGCAGTGCGGTCCTCACAGATACGCAGTATTTT. This sequence encodes CASSAVLTDTQYF.

This clonotype turned up a few times. J is TRBJ2-2 and V is TRBV10-3; tentatively, D is TRBD2 (6 bases). The germline V gene encodes CDR1 ENHRY and CDR2 SYGVKD. Trimming took 3 bases from V and 3 from J, leaving 17 bases between them. The CDR3 spans 17 residues. The CDR3 bases are TGTGCCATCAGTGAAGGTGGAGGAGGGCTGGACACCGGGGAGCTGTTTTTT. Residues: CAISEGGGGLDTGELFF.

This clonotype has at least ten counts. This rearrangement joins TRBV24-1 to TRBJ2-3, with 7 bases lining up with TRBD2. The V segment lost 7 bases and the J segment 2 bases; nucleotides outside the gene matches: 5. Germline V gives CDR1 KGHDR, CDR2 SFDVKD. The CDR3 contains 14 residues. This CDR3 reads CATSSSGDTDTQYF. CDR3 bases: TGTGCCACCAGCTCTAGCGGCGACACAGATACGCAGTATTTT.

This chain's CDR3 is CASSESPDRDNEQFF. The CDR3, as DNA: TGTGCCAGCAGTGAATCCCCGGACAGGGATAATGAGCAGTTCTTC. The V gene is TRBV25-1, the J gene TRBJ2-1; 8 nucleotides match TRBD1. Germline trimming cut 1 base from V and 7 bases from J; bases unmatched to any gene: 6. The CDR3 sequence is 15 residues long. Germline-derived CDR1 and CDR2 are MGHDK and SYGVNS.

This clonotype was recorded at least ten times. The CDR3 DNA follows: TGTGCCAGCAGCCCCCAGACAGGGCAATATGAAAAACTGTTTTTT. Translation gives CASSPQTGQYEKLFF. V and J are TRBV7-9 and TRBJ1-4; 7 bases are shared with TRBD1. The CDR3 contains 15 residues. CDR1 is SEHNR, CDR2 FQNEAQ, per germline (reference sequence). J gave up 6 bases and V 5 bases, and 9 bases lay outside the gene matches.